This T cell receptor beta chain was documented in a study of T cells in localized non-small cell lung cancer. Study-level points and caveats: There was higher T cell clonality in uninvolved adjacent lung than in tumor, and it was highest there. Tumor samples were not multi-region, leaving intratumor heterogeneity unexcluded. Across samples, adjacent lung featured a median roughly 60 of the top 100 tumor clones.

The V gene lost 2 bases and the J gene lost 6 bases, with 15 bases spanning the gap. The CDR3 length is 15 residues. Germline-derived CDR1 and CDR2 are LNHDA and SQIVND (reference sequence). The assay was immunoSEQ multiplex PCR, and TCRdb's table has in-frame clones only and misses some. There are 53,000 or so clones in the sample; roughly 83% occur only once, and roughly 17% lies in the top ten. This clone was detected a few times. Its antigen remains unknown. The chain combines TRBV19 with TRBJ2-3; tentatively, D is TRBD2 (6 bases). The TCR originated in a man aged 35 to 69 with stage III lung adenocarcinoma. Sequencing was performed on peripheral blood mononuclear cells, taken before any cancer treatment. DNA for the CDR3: TGTGCCAGTAGTATATCCGGGCTTCGGGGGGATACGCAGTATTTT. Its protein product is CASSISGLRGDTQYF. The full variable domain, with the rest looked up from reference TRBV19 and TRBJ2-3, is DGGITQSPKYLFRKEGQNVTLSCEQNLNHDAMYWYRQDPGQGLRLIYYSQIVNDFQKGDIAEGYSVSREKKESFPLTVTSAQKNPTAFYLCASSISGLRGDTQYFGPGTRLTVL.